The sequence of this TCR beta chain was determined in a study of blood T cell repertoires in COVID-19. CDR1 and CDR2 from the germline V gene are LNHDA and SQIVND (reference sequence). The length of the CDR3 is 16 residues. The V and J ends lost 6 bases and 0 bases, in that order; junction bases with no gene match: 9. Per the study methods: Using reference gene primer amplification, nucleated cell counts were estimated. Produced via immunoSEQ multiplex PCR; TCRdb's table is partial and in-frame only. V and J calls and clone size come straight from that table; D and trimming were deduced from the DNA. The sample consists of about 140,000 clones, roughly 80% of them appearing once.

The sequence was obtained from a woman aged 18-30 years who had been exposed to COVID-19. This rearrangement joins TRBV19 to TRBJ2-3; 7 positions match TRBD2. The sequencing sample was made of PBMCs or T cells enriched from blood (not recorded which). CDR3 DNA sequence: TGTGCCAGTAGGAGGGTGGGGGGGATTAGCACAGATACGCAGTATTTT. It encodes CASRRVGGISTDTQYF.